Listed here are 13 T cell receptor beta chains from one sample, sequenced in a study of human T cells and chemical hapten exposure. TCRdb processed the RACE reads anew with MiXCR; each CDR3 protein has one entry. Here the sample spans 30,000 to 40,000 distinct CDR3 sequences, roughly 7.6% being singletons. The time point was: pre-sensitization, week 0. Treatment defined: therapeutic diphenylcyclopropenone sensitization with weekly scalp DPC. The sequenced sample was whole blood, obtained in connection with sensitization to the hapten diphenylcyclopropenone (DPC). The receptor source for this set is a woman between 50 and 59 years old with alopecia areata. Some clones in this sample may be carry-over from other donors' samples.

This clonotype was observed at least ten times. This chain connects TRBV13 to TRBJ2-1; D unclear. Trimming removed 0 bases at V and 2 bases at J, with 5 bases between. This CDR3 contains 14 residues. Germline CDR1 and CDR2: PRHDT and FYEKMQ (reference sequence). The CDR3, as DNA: TGTGCCAGCAGCTTAGGAAGAACCTACAATGAGCAGTTCTTC. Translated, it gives CASSLGRTYNEQFF.

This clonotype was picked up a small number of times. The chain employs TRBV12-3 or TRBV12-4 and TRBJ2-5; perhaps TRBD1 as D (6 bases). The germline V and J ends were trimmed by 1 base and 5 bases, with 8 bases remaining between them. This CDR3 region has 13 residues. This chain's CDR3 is CASSLGQDETQYF. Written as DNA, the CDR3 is TGTGCCAGCAGTTTAGGACAGGACGAGACCCAGTACTTC.

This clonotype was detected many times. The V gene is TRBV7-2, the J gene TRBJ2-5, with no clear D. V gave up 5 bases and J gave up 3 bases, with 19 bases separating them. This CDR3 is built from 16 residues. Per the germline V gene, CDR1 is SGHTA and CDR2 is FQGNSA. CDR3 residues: CASSRSLLGTKETQYF. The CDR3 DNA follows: TGTGCCAGCAGCCGCTCTCTTTTAGGAACAAAAGAGACCCAGTACTTC.

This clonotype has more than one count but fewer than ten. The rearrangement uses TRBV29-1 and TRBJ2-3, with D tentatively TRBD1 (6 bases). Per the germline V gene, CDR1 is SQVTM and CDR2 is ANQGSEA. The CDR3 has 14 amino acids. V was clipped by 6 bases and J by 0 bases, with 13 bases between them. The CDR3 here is CSVPQGWSTDTQYF. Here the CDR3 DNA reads TGCAGCGTCCCCCAGGGGTGGAGCACAGATACGCAGTATTTT.

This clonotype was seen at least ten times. CDR3 nucleotides: TGCAGTGCTGGGGGGTCTGTGGACAATGAGCAGTTCTTC. Encoded protein: CSAGGSVDNEQFF. The J gene is TRBJ2-1, the V gene TRBV20-1; D is perhaps TRBD2 (6 bases). The CDR3 totals 13 residues. Germline values: CDR1 DFQATT, CDR2 SNEGSKA (reference sequence). Trimming pared 5 bases from V and 5 bases from J, leaving 13 bases between.

The CDR3 nucleotides read TGCAGTGCTAGGGAAGCGGGAACCAAAAACATTCAGTACTTC. Translating it yields CSAREAGTKNIQYF. The chain is built from TRBV20-1 and TRBJ2-4; 7 bases line up with TRBD2. Germline lookup yields CDR1 DFQATT and CDR2 SNEGSKA (reference sequence). The V gene end was trimmed by 3 bases and the J gene end by 2 bases; junction bases not matched to a gene: 4. The CDR3 has 14 amino acids.

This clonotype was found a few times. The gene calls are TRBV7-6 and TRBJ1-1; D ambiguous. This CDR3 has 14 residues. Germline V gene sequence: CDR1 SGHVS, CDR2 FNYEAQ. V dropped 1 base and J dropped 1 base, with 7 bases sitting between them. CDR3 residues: CASSLEVPNTEAFF. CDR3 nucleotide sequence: TGTGCCAGCAGCTTAGAAGTCCCGAACACTGAAGCTTTCTTT.

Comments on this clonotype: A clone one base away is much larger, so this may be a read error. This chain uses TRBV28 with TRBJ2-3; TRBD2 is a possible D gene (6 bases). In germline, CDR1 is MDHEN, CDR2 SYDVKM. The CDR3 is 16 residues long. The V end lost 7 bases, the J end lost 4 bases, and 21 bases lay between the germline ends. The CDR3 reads CASILAGPLSSDTQYF. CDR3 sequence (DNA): TGTGCCAGCATCCTGGCGGGACCCCTAAGCTCAGATACGCAGTATTTT.

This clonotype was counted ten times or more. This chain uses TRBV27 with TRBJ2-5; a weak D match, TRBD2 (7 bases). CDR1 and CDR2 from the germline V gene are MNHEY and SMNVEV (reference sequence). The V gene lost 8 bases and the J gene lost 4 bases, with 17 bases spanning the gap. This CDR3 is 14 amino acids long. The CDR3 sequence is CASSVYGGLETQYF. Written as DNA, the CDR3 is TGTGCCAGCTCAGTTTACGGGGGGCTAGAGACCCAGTACTTC.

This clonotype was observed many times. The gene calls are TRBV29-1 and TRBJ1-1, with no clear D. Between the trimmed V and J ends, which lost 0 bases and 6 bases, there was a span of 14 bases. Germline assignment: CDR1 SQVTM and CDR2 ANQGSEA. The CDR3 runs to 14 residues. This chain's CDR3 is CSVEDLMGISEAFF. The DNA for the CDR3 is TGCAGCGTTGAAGATTTGATGGGGATCTCTGAAGCTTTCTTT.

DNA for the CDR3: TGTGCCAGCAGCTTAGGGACCGGGGAGCTGTTTTTT. Residues: CASSLGTGELFF. The chain joins TRBV7-8 to TRBJ2-2; D unresolved. The length of the CDR3 is 12 residues. Germline V CDR1 and CDR2: SGHVS, FQNEAQ. The V and J ends lost 1 base and 5 bases respectively, with 2 bases between them.

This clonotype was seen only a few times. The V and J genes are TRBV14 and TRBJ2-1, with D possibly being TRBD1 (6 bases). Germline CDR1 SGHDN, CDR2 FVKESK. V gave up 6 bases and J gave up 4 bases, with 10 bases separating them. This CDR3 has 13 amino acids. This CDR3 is CASRGTSYNEQFF. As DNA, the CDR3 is TGTGCCAGCAGGGGGACATCGTACAATGAGCAGTTCTTC.

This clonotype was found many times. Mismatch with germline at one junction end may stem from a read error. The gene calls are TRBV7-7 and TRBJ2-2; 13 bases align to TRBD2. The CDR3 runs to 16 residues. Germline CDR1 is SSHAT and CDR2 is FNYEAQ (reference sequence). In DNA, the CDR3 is TGTGCTAGCAGCGAACTAGCGGGAGGGCCATCCGGGGAGCTGTTTTTT. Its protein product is CASSELAGGPSGELFF.